The 10 T cell receptor beta chains below come from one sample, sequenced in a study of glioma-infiltrating T cells. TCR alpha and beta CDR3 regions were amplified from RNA using iRepertoire nested multiplex PCR. TCRdb fed the multiplex PCR reads into MiXCR, producing one record per CDR3 protein. Of about 130,000 distinct CDR3 sequences in the sample, about 25% are singletons; the top ten hold about 30%. The material sequenced was glioma tissue, nonneoplastic brain tissue, or PBMCs (not recorded which). The receptors derive from a human donor with low-grade glioma or glioblastoma, undergoing nonglioma brain surgery, or in good health (not recorded which).

To note about this clonotype: A much larger clone lies a single base off, so this may be a read error. Because the CDR3 is missing its conserved closing phenylalanine or tryptophan, this is likely a read error. The chain carries TRBV6-2 or TRBV6-3 and TRBJ2-2; TRBD2 matches at 11 bases. The V gene's germline CDR1 is MNHEY and CDR2 SVGEGT. The CDR3 length is 15 residues. The CDR3 DNA reads TGTGCCAGCAGCCAGGCTAGCGGGGGGACCGAGGAGCTGTTTCTT. The encoded protein is CASSQASGGTEELFL.

This clonotype was observed many times. Compared with germline, one end of the junction differs, possibly owing to a read error. The chain has TRBV7-9 and TRBJ2-3; D possibly corresponds to TRBD2 (5 bases). The CDR3 extends over 14 amino acids. The germline gives CDR1 SEHNR, CDR2 FQNEAQ (reference sequence). DNA of the CDR3: TGTGCCAGCAGCGTAGCGTCTAGCACAGATACGCAGTATTTT. This encodes CASSVASSTDTQYF.

This clonotype turned up a few times. The rearrangement joins TRBV11-2 to TRBJ2-1; 9 bases are shared with TRBD2. Trimming at V came to 1 base and at J to 7 bases, leaving 5 bases not matched to a gene. This CDR3 contains 15 residues. From germline, CDR1 is SGHAT and CDR2 FQNNGV. The CDR3 here is CASSLVPLAGNEQFF. CDR3 DNA sequence: TGTGCCAGCAGCTTAGTCCCCCTAGCGGGGAATGAGCAGTTCTTC.

This chain connects TRBV7-2 to TRBJ1-2; D gene ambiguous. Germline loops: CDR1 SGHTA, CDR2 FQGNSA. Trimming shortened V by 5 bases and J by 4 bases, and 8 bases separated the two germline ends. The CDR3 runs 12 residues. In DNA form, the CDR3 reads TGTGCCAGCAGCGTCCGTCCCTATGGCTACACCTTC. Amino acid sequence: CASSVRPYGYTF. Supplemented by reference TRBV7-2 and TRBJ1-2, the full variable domain reads GAGVSQSPSNKVTEKGKDVELRCDPISGHTALYWYRQSLGQGLEFLIYFQGNSAPDKSGLPSDRFSAERTGGSVSTLTIQRTQQEDSAVYLCASSVRPYGYTFGSGTRLTVV.

This clonotype was counted at least ten times. This chain uses TRBV20-1 with TRBJ1-4; D gene uncertain. The CDR3 has 12 amino acids. CDR1 is DFQATT, CDR2 SNEGSKA, per germline (reference sequence). V gave up 2 bases and J gave up 7 bases, with 8 bases separating them. The CDR3 spells CSARIDGEKLFF. The CDR3 DNA reads as TGCAGTGCTAGAATCGACGGTGAAAAACTGTTTTTT.

This clonotype was observed many times. The chain uses TRBV6-1 and TRBJ1-5, with D possibly matching TRBD1 (5 bases). V was pared by 5 bases and J by 2 bases, with 10 bases between. Germline CDR1 reads MNHNS; CDR2 reads SASEGT. The CDR3 is made up of 14 amino acids. CDR3 nucleotide sequence: TGTGCCAGCAGTTATCTGGGGGGCAATCAGCCCCAGCATTTT. Translated: CASSYLGGNQPQHF.

The chain joins TRBV6-2 or TRBV6-3 to TRBJ2-4; possibly TRBD2 for D (6 bases). CDR1 and CDR2 from the germline V gene are MNHEY and SVGEGT. V lost 8 bases and J lost 0, with 8 bases in between. The length of the CDR3 is 13 residues. The CDR3 region has the DNA TGTGCCAGCGTGGGACTAGCCAAAAACATTCAGTACTTC. Translated, it gives CASVGLAKNIQYF.

This clonotype was seen only a few times. The rearrangement uses TRBV24-1 and TRBJ2-3; TRBD1 matches 7 bases. The junction had 5 bases not matched to a gene; V was cut back by 9 bases and J by 3 bases. Germline values: CDR1 KGHDR, CDR2 SFDVKD. The CDR3 covers 13 residues. Here the CDR3 DNA reads TGTGCCACCTATGACAGGGTGACAGATACGCAGTATTTT. Protein sequence: CATYDRVTDTQYF.

A word on this clonotype: This sequence may be a read error, since a much larger clone differs from it by one base. The chain joins TRBV7-2 to TRBJ1-3; D uncertain. This CDR3 has 15 amino acids. Per germline, CDR1 SGHTA and CDR2 FQGNSA. CDR3 DNA: TGTGCCAGCAGCTTAGTTCCTGGCCTTGGAAACACCACATATTTT. This gives the protein CASSLVPGLGNTTYF.

The DNA for the CDR3 is TGCAGTGCTAGAGGAGAGTTGGAGAGGGGGCGAGTAAAAGGAGCTGGGGCCAACGTCCTGACTTTC. Amino acids: CSARGELERGRVKGAGANVLTF. The chain is built from TRBV20-1 and TRBJ2-6, with 7 bases matching TRBD1. Germline lookup yields CDR1 DFQATT and CDR2 SNEGSKA (reference sequence). This CDR3 spans 22 amino acids. With V trimmed by 1 base and J by 2 bases, 23 bases remained unmatched.